Below are 3 T cell receptor beta chains sequenced from a single sample in a study of blood T cell repertoires in COVID-19. Profiled with immunoSEQ multiplex PCR; TCRdb holds only in-frame clones, not every one. The sample records approximately 150,000 clones, approximately 80% being singletons. The sample taken for sequencing was peripheral blood. The receptor source for this set is a human donor in a cohort sampled during active COVID-19.

The chain couples TRBV6-5 to TRBJ1-2; 8 nucleotides match TRBD1. Germline V gives CDR1 MNHEY, CDR2 SVGAGI. The trim removed 6 bases at V and 3 bases at J, leaving 6 bases unmatched. The CDR3 has 14 residues. The CDR3 spells CASSRKQGDYGYTF. The CDR3 region has the DNA TGTGCCAGCAGCCGAAAACAGGGGGACTATGGCTACACCTTC.

The chain employs TRBV2 and TRBJ2-1; perhaps TRBD2 as D (6 bases). This CDR3 comprises 16 residues. V lost 0 bases to trimming and J lost 4 bases, with 13 bases between them. Germline assignment: CDR1 SNHLY and CDR2 FYNNEI. This CDR3 is CASSEARDFTYNEQFF. CDR3 sequence (DNA): TGTGCCAGCAGTGAAGCCCGGGACTTTACATACAATGAGCAGTTCTTC.

This clone was counted only a few times. The junction does not match germline at one end; this may be a read error. V and J are TRBV3-1 (or the pseudogene TRBV3-2) and TRBJ2-1; TRBD2 matches at 11 bases. The CDR3 contains 15 residues. Germline values: CDR1 LGHDT, CDR2 YNNKEL (reference sequence). The chain's CDR3 is CASSPPGLAVNGQFF. CDR3 sequence (DNA): TGTGCCAGCAGCCCTCCGGGACTAGCGGTGAATGGGCAGTTCTTC.